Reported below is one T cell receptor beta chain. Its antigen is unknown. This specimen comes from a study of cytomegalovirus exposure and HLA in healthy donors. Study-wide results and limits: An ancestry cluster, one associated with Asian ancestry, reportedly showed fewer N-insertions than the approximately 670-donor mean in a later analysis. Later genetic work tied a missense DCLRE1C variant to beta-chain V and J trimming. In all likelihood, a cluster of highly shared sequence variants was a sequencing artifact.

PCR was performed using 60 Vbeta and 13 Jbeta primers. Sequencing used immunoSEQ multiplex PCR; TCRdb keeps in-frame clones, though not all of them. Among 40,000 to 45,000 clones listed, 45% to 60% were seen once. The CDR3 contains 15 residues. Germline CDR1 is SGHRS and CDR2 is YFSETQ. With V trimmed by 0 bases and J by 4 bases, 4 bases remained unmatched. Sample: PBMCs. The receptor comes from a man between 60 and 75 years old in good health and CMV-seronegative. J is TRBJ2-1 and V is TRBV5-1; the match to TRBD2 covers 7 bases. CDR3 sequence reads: CASSLESSGYNEQFF. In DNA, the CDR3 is TGCGCCAGCAGCTTGGAGTCTAGCGGATACAATGAGCAGTTCTTC.